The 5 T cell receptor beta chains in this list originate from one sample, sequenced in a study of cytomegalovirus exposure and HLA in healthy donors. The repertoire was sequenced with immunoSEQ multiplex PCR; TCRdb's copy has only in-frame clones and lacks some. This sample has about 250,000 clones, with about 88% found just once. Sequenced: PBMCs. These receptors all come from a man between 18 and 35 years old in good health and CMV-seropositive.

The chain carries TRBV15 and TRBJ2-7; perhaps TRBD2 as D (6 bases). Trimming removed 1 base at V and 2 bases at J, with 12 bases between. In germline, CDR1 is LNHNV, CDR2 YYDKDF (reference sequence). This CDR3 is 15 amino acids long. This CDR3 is CATSRARESAYEQYF. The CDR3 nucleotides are TGTGCCACCAGCAGAGCTCGGGAGTCAGCCTACGAGCAGTACTTC. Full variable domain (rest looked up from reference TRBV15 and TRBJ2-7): DAMVIQNPRYQVTQFGKPVTLSCSQTLNHNVMYWYQQKSSQAPKLLFHYYDKDFNNEADTPDNFQSRRPNTSFCFLDIRSPGLGDTAMYLCATSRARESAYEQYFGPGTRLTVT.

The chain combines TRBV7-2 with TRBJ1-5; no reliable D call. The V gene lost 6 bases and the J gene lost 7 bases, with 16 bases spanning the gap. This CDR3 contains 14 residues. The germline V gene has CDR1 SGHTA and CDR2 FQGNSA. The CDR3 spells CASRKGGSGQPQHF. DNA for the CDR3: TGTGCCAGCAGGAAAGGCGGGAGCGGCCAGCCCCAGCATTTT.

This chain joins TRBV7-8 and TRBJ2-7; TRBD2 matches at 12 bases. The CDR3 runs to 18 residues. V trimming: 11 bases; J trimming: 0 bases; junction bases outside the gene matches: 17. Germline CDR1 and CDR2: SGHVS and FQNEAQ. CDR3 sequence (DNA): TGTGCCTCGATCGAGGGGACTAGCGGGCAAACTTTCTCCTACGAGCAGTACTTC. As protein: CASIEGTSGQTFSYEQYF.

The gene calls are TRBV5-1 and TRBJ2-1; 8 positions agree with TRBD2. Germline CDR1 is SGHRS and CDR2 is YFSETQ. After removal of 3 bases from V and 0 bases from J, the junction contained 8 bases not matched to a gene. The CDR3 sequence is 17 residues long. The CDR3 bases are TGCGCCAGCAGCTGGAGACTAGCGAAGAGCTCCTACAATGAGCAGTTCTTC. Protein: CASSWRLAKSSYNEQFF. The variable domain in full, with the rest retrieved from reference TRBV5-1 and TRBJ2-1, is KAGVTQTPRYLIKTRGQQVTLSCSPISGHRSVSWYQQTPGQGLQFLFEYFSETQRNKGNFPGRFSGRQFSNSRSEMNVSTLELGDSALYLCASSWRLAKSSYNEQFFGPGTRLTVL.

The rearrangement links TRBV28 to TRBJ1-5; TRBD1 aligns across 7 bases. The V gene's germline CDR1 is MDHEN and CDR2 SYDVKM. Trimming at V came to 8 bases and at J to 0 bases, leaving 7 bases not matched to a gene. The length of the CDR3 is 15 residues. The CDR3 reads CASGDSLYSNQPQHF. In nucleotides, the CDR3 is TGTGCCAGCGGGGACAGCCTTTATAGCAATCAGCCCCAGCATTTT.